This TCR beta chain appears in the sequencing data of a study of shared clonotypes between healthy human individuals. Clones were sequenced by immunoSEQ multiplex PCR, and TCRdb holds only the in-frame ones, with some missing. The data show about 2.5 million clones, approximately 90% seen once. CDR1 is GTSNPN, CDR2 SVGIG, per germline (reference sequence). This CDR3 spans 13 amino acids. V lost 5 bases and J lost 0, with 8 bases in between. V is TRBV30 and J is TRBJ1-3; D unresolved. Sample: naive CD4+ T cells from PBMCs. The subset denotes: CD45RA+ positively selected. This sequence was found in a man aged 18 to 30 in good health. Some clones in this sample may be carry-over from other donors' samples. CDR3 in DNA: TGTGCCTGGGGGGTCATCTCTGGAAACACCATATATTTT. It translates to CAWGVISGNTIYF.